This T cell receptor beta chain was recovered during a study of blood T cells in healthy people across ages. Findings and caveats of the study: The study regarded diversity estimates from one million T cells as underestimates. PBMCs left unsorted prevented a conclusive naive versus antigen-experienced comparison.

Worth noting for this clonotype: What it recognizes is unknown.

Then a second PCR, running roughly 7 to 11 cycles, was carried out with a sample-barcoded 5' primer and a J-beta primer mix. Each cDNA molecule carried a tag from a template-switch adaptor that contained 12 random nucleotides. No fewer than 3 million CDR3-containing paired-end reads came from each sample. TCRdb ran MiXCR on the 5' RACE reads and lists one entry per CDR3 protein. This table has 780,000 or so distinct CDR3 sequences, roughly 53% appearing once. The sample comprised blood. The TCR sequence derives from a man aged 80 or over in good health.

The CDR3 here is CASSLESDSSYEQYF. CDR3 nucleotide sequence: TGTGCCAGCAGCTTAGAGTCTGATAGCTCCTACGAGCAGTACTTC. V is TRBV11-2 and J is TRBJ2-7; D unresolved. Trimming stripped 0 bases from V and 0 bases from J, with 9 bases between. Looked up from germline, CDR1 is SGHAT and CDR2 is FQNNGV. This CDR3 contains 15 residues.